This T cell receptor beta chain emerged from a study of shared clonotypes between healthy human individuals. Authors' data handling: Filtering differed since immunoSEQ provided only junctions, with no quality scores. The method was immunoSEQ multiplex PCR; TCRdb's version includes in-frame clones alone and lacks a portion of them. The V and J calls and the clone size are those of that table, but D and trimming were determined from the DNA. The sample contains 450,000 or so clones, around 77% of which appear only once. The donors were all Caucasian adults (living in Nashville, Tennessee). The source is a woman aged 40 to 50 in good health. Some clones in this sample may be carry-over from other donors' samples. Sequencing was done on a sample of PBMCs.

The CDR3 coding sequence is TGCGCCAGCAGCTTGGTGTGGGCCATGAACACTGAAGCTTTCTTT. This sequence encodes CASSLVWAMNTEAFF. This rearrangement joins TRBV5-1 to TRBJ1-1; D is unresolved. The germline gives CDR1 SGHRS, CDR2 YFSETQ. The CDR3 has 15 amino acids. Between the trimmed V and J ends, which lost 0 bases and 0 bases, there was a span of 9 bases. Filled out from reference TRBV5-1 and TRBJ1-1, the complete variable domain reads KAGVTQTPRYLIKTRGQQVTLSCSPISGHRSVSWYQQTPGQGLQFLFEYFSETQRNKGNFPGRFSGRQFSNSRSEMNVSTLELGDSALYLCASSLVWAMNTEAFFGQGTRLTVV.